This TCR beta chain was retrieved from a study of blood T cell repertoires in COVID-19. Study information: Researchers got acute and convalescent COVID-19 samples from the United States, Italy and Spain.

Using immunoSEQ multiplex PCR, the repertoire was profiled, and TCRdb retains in-frame clones only, with some absent. The table lists about 230,000 clones, roughly 80% of them singletons. The V end lost 4 bases, the J end lost 0 bases, and 17 bases lay between the germline ends. There are 17 residues in the CDR3. Germline CDR1 is MNHGY and CDR2 is SAAAGT. The sample consisted of peripheral blood. This receptor was obtained from a woman in her sixties or seventies with active or convalescent COVID-19. The chain joins TRBV6-8 to TRBJ2-3; possibly TRBD2 for D (6 bases). For the CDR3, the DNA is TGTGCCAGCAGTTGCCCACGGGAGCCTAGTAGCACAGATACGCAGTATTTT. This gives the protein CASSCPREPSSTDTQYF.